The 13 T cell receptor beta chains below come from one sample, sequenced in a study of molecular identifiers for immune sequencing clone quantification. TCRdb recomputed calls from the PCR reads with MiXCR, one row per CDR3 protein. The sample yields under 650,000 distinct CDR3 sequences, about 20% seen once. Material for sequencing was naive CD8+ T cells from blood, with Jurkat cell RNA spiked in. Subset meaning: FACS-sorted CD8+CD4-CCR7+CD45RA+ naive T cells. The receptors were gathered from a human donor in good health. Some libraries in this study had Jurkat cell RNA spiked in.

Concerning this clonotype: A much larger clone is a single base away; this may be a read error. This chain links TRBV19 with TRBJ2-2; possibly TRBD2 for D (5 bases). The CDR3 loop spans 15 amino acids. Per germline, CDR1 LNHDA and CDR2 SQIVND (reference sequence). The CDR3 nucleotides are TGTGCCAGTAGTATTCTCGGTCCACCCACTGGGGAGCTGCTTTTT. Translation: CASSILGPPTGELLF. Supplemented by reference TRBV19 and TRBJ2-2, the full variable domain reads DGGITQSPKYLFRKEGQNVTLSCEQNLNHDAMYWYRQDPGQGLRLIYYSQIVNDFQKGDIAEGYSVSREKKESFPLTVTSAQKNPTAFYLCASSILGPPTGELLFGEGSRLTVL.

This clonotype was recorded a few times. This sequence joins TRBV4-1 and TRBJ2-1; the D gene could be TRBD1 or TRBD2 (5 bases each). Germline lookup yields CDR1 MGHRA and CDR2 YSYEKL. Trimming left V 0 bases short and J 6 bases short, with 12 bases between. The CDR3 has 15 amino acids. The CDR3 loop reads CASSQDWAGTNEQFF. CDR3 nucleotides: TGCGCCAGCAGCCAAGATTGGGCAGGGACCAATGAGCAGTTCTTC.

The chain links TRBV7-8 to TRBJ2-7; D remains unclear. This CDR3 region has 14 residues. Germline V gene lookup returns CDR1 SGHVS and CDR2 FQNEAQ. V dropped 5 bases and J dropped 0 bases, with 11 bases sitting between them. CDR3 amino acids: CASSMGWSSYEQYF. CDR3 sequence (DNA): TGTGCCAGCAGCATGGGGTGGAGCTCCTACGAGCAGTACTTC.

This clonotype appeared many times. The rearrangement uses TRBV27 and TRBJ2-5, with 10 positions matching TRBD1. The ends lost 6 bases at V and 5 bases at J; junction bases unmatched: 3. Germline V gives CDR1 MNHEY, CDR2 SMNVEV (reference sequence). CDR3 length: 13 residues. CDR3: CASRMTGGETQYF. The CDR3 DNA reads TGTGCCAGCAGAATGACAGGGGGCGAGACCCAGTACTTC.

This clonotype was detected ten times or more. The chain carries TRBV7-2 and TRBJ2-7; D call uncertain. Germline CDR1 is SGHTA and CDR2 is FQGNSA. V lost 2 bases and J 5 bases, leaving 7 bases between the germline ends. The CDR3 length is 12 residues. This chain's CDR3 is CASSLYSNEQYF. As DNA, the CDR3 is TGTGCCAGCAGCTTATATAGTAACGAGCAGTACTTC.

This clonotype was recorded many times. DNA for the CDR3: TGCAGCGCTGGGGGTGAGATGGGCACTGAAGCTTTCTTT. It codes for CSAGGEMGTEAFF. The J gene is TRBJ1-1, the V gene TRBV29-1; D perhaps matches TRBD1 (5 bases). Germline CDR1 SQVTM, CDR2 ANQGSEA. Trimming shortened V by 7 bases and J by 4 bases, and 16 bases separated the two germline ends. The CDR3 is made up of 13 amino acids.

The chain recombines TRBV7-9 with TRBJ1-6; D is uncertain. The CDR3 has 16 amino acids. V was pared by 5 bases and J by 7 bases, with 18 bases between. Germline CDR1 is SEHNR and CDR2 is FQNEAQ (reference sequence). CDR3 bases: TGTGCCAGCAGCCACCGTCCGGAGGATAACAATTCACCCCTCCACTTT. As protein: CASSHRPEDNNSPLHF.

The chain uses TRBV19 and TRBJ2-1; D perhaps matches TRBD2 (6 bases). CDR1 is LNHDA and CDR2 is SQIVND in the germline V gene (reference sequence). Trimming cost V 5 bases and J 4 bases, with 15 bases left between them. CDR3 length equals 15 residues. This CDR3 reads CASSQLTGVYNEQFF. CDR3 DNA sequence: TGTGCCAGTAGTCAACTAACGGGGGTATACAATGAGCAGTTCTTC.

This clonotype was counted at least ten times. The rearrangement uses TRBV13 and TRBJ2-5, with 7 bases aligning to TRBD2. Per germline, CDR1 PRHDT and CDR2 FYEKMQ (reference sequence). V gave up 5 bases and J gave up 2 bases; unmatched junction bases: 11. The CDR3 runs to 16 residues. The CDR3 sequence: CASSRSGAGLQETQYF. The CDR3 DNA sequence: TGTGCCAGCAGCCGCTCGGGAGCGGGGTTACAAGAGACCCAGTACTTC.

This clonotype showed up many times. The CDR3 loop reads CATSDSDRPGELFF. The CDR3, as DNA: TGTGCCACCAGTGATTCGGACAGGCCCGGGGAGCTGTTTTTT. This rearrangement joins TRBV24-1 to TRBJ2-2; 7 bases align to TRBD1. V gave up 2 bases and J gave up 6 bases; unmatched junction bases: 2. CDR3 length equals 14 residues. The germline gives CDR1 KGHDR, CDR2 SFDVKD.

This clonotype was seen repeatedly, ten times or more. This CDR3 is CASSSSDTRYFWTQYF. DNA of the CDR3: TGTGCCAGCAGCTCTAGCGACACAAGATATTTCTGGACCCAGTACTTC. The chain links TRBV7-9 to TRBJ2-5; tentative D call: TRBD2 (6 bases). The germline V and J ends were trimmed by 4 bases and 7 bases, with 22 bases remaining between them. Germline V CDR1 and CDR2: SEHNR, FQNEAQ (reference sequence). The CDR3 is 16 residues long.

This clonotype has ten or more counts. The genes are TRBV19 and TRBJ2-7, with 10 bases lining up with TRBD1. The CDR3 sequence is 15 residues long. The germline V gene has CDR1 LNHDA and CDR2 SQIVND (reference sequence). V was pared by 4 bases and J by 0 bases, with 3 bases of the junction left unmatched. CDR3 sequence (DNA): TGTGCCAGTAGTACCGGGACAGGGGTCTCCTACGAGCAGTACTTC. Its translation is CASSTGTGVSYEQYF.

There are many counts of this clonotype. CDR3 in DNA: TGCGCCAGCAGCTCCCACGAGGGGGACTCCTACAATGAGCAGTTCTTC. It encodes CASSSHEGDSYNEQFF. The gene calls are TRBV4-1 and TRBJ2-1; a weak D match, TRBD1 (6 bases). This CDR3 is 16 amino acids long. Trimming removed 5 bases from V and 0 bases from J, with 14 bases in between. The germline V gene has CDR1 MGHRA and CDR2 YSYEKL.